Listed below are T cell receptor beta chains from one sample, sequenced in a study of cytomegalovirus exposure and HLA in healthy donors. Sequencing was performed with immunoSEQ multiplex PCR; in TCRdb, only in-frame clones are kept and a portion is missing. The sample carries around 170,000 clones, less than 90% recorded once. The sequenced sample consisted of PBMCs. The source is a boy between 2 and 10 years old in good health and CMV-seronegative. CDR3s leave out the opening cysteine and the closing phenylalanine or tryptophan. Rows may omit the clone size; those that give it use once, few, many or a size class.

j_call v_call clone_size cdr3_aa
TRBJ2-3 TRBV10-3 few AISESVGRLVTDTQY
TRBJ2-5 TRBV4-2 - ASSQDIHQETQY
TRBJ2-3 TRBV7-2 - ASRLAGQRNTQY
TRBJ1-2 TRBV19 - ASQRGTSKLFYGYT
TRBJ1-5 TRBV28 - ASFLPNQPQH
TRBJ1-5 TRBV2 - ASSPEGPRQH
TRBJ1-1 TRBV5-1 few ASRDSLNTEAF
TRBJ1-4 TRBV29-1 once SGRTGGDEKLF
TRBJ2-6 TRBV19 once ASSMEKPSGANVLT
TRBJ2-3 TRBV2 - ASRGTSGGTDTQY
TRBJ1-4 TRBV5-6 - ASSAGQGAGSYEKLF
TRBJ2-2 TRBV2 - ASSSGTEITGELF
TRBJ1-1 TRBV19 - ASSITRQLEAF
TRBJ2-7 TRBV7-9 - ASSSGDRSSYEQY
TRBJ2-1 TRBV4-2 - ASSQDEGDEQF
TRBJ1-6 TRBV10-1 - ASSSLGVIGNSPLH
- TRBV6-5 - ASSLTGEVYEQY
TRBJ2-1 TRBV7-9 - ASNTGDEQF
TRBJ2-7 TRBV13 - ASSLGLRTYEQY
TRBJ1-1 TRBV10-2 - ASTGQLTEAF
TRBJ2-7 TRBV11-3 - ASSLDGQAYEQY
TRBJ2-1 TRBV7-9 - ASSLALGTRDNEQF
TRBJ1-3 TRBV4-1 few ASSQDEGNTIY
TRBJ2-7 TRBV29-1 - SVRYPSYEQY
TRBJ1-5 TRBV18 once ASSQGTASNQPQH
TRBJ2-7 TRBV4-2 - ASSQDRRAYEQY
TRBJ2-3 TRBV5-6 - ASSLEVRQSTDTQY
TRBJ2-2 TRBV5-6 - ASSLDMGLGNTGELF
TRBJ2-2 TRBV5-4 - ASSLPSRRANTGELF
TRBJ2-1 TRBV4-1 - ASSQDRTSGANEQF
TRBJ2-3 TRBV29-1 - SEVHHTDTQY
TRBJ2-3 TRBV10-3 once AISVGLASTDTQY